The source of this TCR beta chain is a study of long-term antiretroviral therapy in people with HIV. Across the study: First collections came about a decade before the 2015 immediate-ART recommendation.

The assay used was immunoSEQ (version v3.0), run at survey level. Profiled with immunoSEQ multiplex PCR; TCRdb holds only in-frame clones, not every one. Found here are about 13,000 clones, 60% to 80% of them singletons; the top ten hold 13% to 15%. Study conclusions and caveats: The study collected no data on ART adherence, viral resistance or therapy changes.

Remarks on this clone: Its antigen remains unidentified.

This CDR3 has 15 amino acids. The V gene lost 5 bases and the J gene lost 3 bases, with 16 bases spanning the gap. Germline CDR1 is MNHEY and CDR2 is SMNVEV (reference sequence). This TCR was recovered from a woman under 30 with HIV. Sample: unsorted PBMCs, taken 1.3 years after starting antiretroviral therapy. The chain links TRBV27 to TRBJ2-5; D could derive from TRBD1 or TRBD2 (5 bases each). CDR3 sequence reads: CASSPVGEGEETQYF. DNA for the CDR3: TGTGCCAGCAGTCCCGTCGGGGAAGGGGAAGAGACCCAGTACTTC.